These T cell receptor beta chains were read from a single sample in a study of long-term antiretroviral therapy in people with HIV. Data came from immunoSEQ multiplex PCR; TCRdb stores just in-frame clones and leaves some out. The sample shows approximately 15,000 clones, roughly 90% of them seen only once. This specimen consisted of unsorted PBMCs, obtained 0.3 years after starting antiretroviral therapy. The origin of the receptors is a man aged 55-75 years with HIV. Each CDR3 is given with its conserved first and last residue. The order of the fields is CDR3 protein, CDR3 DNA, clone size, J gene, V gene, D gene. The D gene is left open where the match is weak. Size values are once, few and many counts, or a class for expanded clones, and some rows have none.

CASSLLTGGRLTEAFF TGTGCCAGCAGTTTATTAACAGGGGGCAGGTTGACTGAAGCTTTCTTT NA TRBJ1-1 TRBV27 TRBD1
CSVLLNTEAFF TGCAGCGTTTTATTGAACACTGAAGCTTTCTTT NA TRBJ1-1 TRBV29-1 NA
CAWIPTLSGALDTQYF TGTGCCTGGATTCCCACTCTCAGCGGGGCATTAGATACGCAGTATTTT NA TRBJ2-3 TRBV30 TRBD2
CASRIGGIDEQFF TGTGCCAGCAGAATCGGGGGTATCGATGAGCAGTTCTTC few TRBJ2-1 TRBV6-5 NA
CASSPLSGGYTF TGTGCCAGCAGTCCCCTCTCCGGTGGCTACACCTTC NA TRBJ1-2 TRBV6-5 NA
CASRGRGGYTF TGTGCCAGCAGAGGGCGGGGTGGCTACACCTTC NA TRBJ1-2 TRBV2 NA
CASSEIREGNEKLFF TGTGCCAGCAGTGAAATCAGGGAGGGGAATGAAAAACTGTTTTTT NA TRBJ1-4 TRBV6-1 NA
CASSEYTGELFF TGTGCCAGCAGTGAGTACACCGGGGAGCTGTTTTTT NA TRBJ2-2 TRBV2 NA
CASSFYNTGELFF TGTGCCAGCAGTTTCTACAACACCGGGGAGCTGTTTTTT NA TRBJ2-2 TRBV28 NA
CASSLLGGPSTDTQYF TGTGCCAGCAGCTTATTGGGGGGACCTAGCACAGATACGCAGTATTTT NA TRBJ2-3 TRBV7-2 NA